This T cell receptor beta chain is from a study of cytomegalovirus exposure and HLA in healthy donors. Study information: According to later analysis, the same platform produced the 100 to 150 validation and about 700 first-cohort repertoires.

The donors were members of the approximately 110-subject validation cohort (separate from the approximately 670-subject first cohort). Study-level results: Associated with cytomegalovirus, according to the listing, were approximately 160 TCR beta chains. Most TCR sequences proved rare, with some public TCRs found in many donors.

This CDR3 region has 15 residues. CDR1 and CDR2 (germline): SGHVS, FQNEAQ. Unmatched junction bases numbered 8, after V lost 8 bases and J lost 0 bases. With regard to this clone: Antigen specificity is unknown.

Some clones are missing from TCRdb's copy, which holds only in-frame ones; the method was immunoSEQ multiplex PCR. This sample has 200,000 to 250,000 clones; less than 90% occur once, and the top ten carry roughly 5.7%. The V gene is TRBV7-8, the J gene TRBJ2-3, with 7 bases lining up with TRBD2. Input material: PBMCs. This clonotype was sampled from a woman aged 18-35 years in good health and CMV-seronegative. Here the CDR3 DNA reads TGTGCCAGCGGGAGGCCTAGCGGTAGCACAGATACGCAGTATTTT. Translating it yields CASGRPSGSTDTQYF.